This T cell receptor beta chain was obtained from a study of control samples from healthy donors and cancer patients. The CDR3 length is 14 residues. Germline V gene lookup returns CDR1 SGHAT and CDR2 FQNNGV. V shed 7 bases, J shed 6 bases, and the junction held 6 bases outside the gene matches. Some clones are missing from TCRdb's copy, which holds only in-frame ones; the method was immunoSEQ multiplex PCR. The sample lists some 130,000 clones, 85% to 90% occurring once. The specimen was PBMCs. The rearrangement uses TRBV11-2 and TRBJ2-2, with 9 bases matching TRBD1. The clonotype was recovered from a man aged 45-65 years with head and neck cancer. This chain's CDR3 is CASIRDRVAGELFF. The CDR3 DNA is TGTGCCAGCATCCGGGACAGGGTCGCCGGGGAGCTGTTTTTT.